The 29 T cell receptor beta chains reported below all come from one sample, sequenced in a study of blood T cells in healthy people across ages. Together with a sample-barcoded 5' primer, a J-beta primer mix was included in a second PCR lasting roughly 6 to 12 cycles. TCRdb fed the 5' RACE reads into MiXCR, producing one record per CDR3 protein. The top ten hold around 41% of the sample, which has 700,000 to 900,000 distinct CDR3 sequences, about 53% seen once. Source material: blood. Receptors were obtained from a man older than 75 in good health.

This chain links TRBV10-3 with TRBJ2-1, with 14 bases fitting TRBD2. V lost 10 bases to trimming and J lost 2 bases; unmatched junction nucleotides: 10. In germline, CDR1 is ENHRY, CDR2 SYGVKD. This CDR3 spans 17 amino acids. CDR3 in amino acids: CATTGTSGSGTYNEQFF. In nucleotides, the CDR3 is TGTGCCACCACCGGGACTAGCGGGAGCGGCACCTACAATGAGCAGTTCTTC.

The chain links TRBV6-5 to TRBJ1-4; D unresolved. The CDR3 is made up of 14 amino acids. With 10 bases removed from V and 6 bases from J, the gap between germline ends came to 18 bases. Looked up from germline, CDR1 is MNHEY and CDR2 is SVGAGI. CDR3: CATTPSIGDEKLFF. The CDR3 region has the DNA TGTGCCACCACACCAAGCATAGGTGATGAAAAACTGTTTTTT.

The rearrangement uses TRBV7-9 and TRBJ2-1; 11 bases are shared with TRBD2. The V gene's germline CDR1 is SEHNR and CDR2 FQNEAQ (reference sequence). Trimming cost V 4 bases and J 8 bases; bases outside gene matches: 13. This CDR3 comprises 17 residues. CDR3 loop: CASSSAPLAGGPDEQFF. DNA for the CDR3: TGTGCCAGCAGCTCGGCCCCCTTAGCGGGAGGGCCCGATGAGCAGTTCTTC.

The chain carries TRBV11-1 and TRBJ2-5, with TRBD2 matching over 10 bases. The J call may be in error: the DNA end matches TRBJ2-7 better. Per germline, CDR1 SGHAT and CDR2 FQDESV (reference sequence). The CDR3 consists of 16 residues. In DNA form, the CDR3 reads TGTGCCAGCAGCTCCAGGACCGGGACTAGCGTTAGCGAGCAGTACTTC. Protein product: CASSSRTGTSVSEQYF.

V gene TRBV19 combines with J gene TRBJ2-6; D is undetermined. The CDR3 is 15 residues long. Trimming pared 3 bases from V and 0 bases from J, leaving 6 bases between. CDR1 is LNHDA, CDR2 SQIVND, per germline (reference sequence). The CDR3 DNA sequence: TGTGCCAGTAGTATGTCTAGCTCTGGGGCCAACGTCCTGACTTTC. Translating gives CASSMSSSGANVLTF.

This clonotype was found a few times. V is TRBV20-1 and J is TRBJ2-1; no reliable D call. The J call could be wrong; TRBJ2-7 is a better fit for the DNA end. The CDR3 spans 12 residues. Germline V CDR1 and CDR2: DFQATT, SNEGSKA (reference sequence). The DNA for the CDR3 is TGCAGTGCTAGCTTCGACGTCTACGAGCAGTACTTC. It specifies CSASFDVYEQYF.

As for this clonotype: The junction shows a germline mismatch at one end, possibly a read error. The chain employs TRBV20-1 and TRBJ1-2, with TRBD1 identical over 7 bases. The CDR3 loop spans 15 amino acids. Looked up from germline, CDR1 is DFQATT and CDR2 is SNEGSKA (reference sequence). In DNA form, the CDR3 reads TGCAGTGCTAGAGACATGGACAGGTCTAACTGTGGCTACACCTTC. The encoded protein is CSARDMDRSNCGYTF.

J is TRBJ2-1 and V is TRBV10-3, with 13 nucleotides matching TRBD2. J gave up 9 bases and V 4 bases, and 15 bases lay outside the gene matches. CDR1 and CDR2 from the germline V gene are ENHRY and SYGVKD. This CDR3 comprises 18 residues. The CDR3 bases are TGTGCCATCAGTGTTTCTGGACTAGCGGGAGCCCGGGGAGGTGAGCAGTTCTTC. It is translated as CAISVSGLAGARGGEQFF.

This clonotype was picked up a small number of times. V and J are TRBV10-3 and TRBJ2-1; D could derive from TRBD1 or TRBD2 (5 bases each). V was trimmed by 4 bases and J by 3 bases, leaving 16 bases between them. This CDR3 has 16 amino acids. Germline loops: CDR1 ENHRY, CDR2 SYGVKD. The chain's CDR3 is CAISGGEGVGYNEQFF. CDR3 nucleotide sequence: TGTGCCATCAGTGGGGGCGAGGGCGTTGGCTACAATGAGCAGTTCTTC.

CDR3 protein: CAISDPGTLRYEQYF. The CDR3 DNA follows: TGTGCCATCAGTGACCCCGGGACCCTTCGCTACGAGCAGTACTTC. The J gene is TRBJ2-5, the V gene TRBV10-3, with D possibly called TRBD1 or TRBD2 (5 bases each). Near its end, the DNA agrees better with TRBJ2-7, so the J call may be wrong. This CDR3 comprises 15 residues. Germline CDR1 ENHRY, CDR2 SYGVKD.

The chain links TRBV7-9 to TRBJ2-5; the D gene could be TRBD1 or TRBD2 (5 bases each). V was shortened by 3 bases and J by 3 bases, with 14 bases between the two germline ends. The CDR3 sequence is 15 residues long. Germline V gene data show CDR1 as SEHNR and CDR2 as FQNEAQ (reference sequence). CDR3 in DNA: TGTGCCAGCAGCTTCGAGGGACCAGCGGAAGAGACCCAGTACTTC. It encodes CASSFEGPAEETQYF. The variable domain in full, with the rest retrieved from reference TRBV7-9 and TRBJ2-5, is DTGVSQNPRHKITKRGQNVTFRCDPISEHNRLYWYRQTLGQGPEFLTYFQNEAQLEKSRLLSDRFSAERPKGSFSTLEIQRTEQGDSAMYLCASSFEGPAEETQYFGPGTRLLVL.

V is TRBV6-5 and J is TRBJ2-5; a possible D gene is TRBD1 (5 bases). The end of the DNA is better explained by TRBJ2-7, so the J call may be wrong. CDR1 is MNHEY and CDR2 is SVGAGI in the germline V gene. The CDR3 covers 12 residues. The chain's CDR3 is CASPTRQNEQYF. The CDR3 nucleotides read TGTGCCAGCCCCACCCGACAGAACGAGCAGTACTTC.

This clonotype was detected a few times. J is TRBJ2-1 and V is TRBV2; 10 nucleotides match TRBD2. Unmatched junction bases numbered 4, after V lost 1 base and J lost 4 bases. Germline V lookup: CDR1 SNHLY, CDR2 FYNNEI. CDR3 length: 16 amino acids. CDR3 amino acids: CASSEGRAGGYNEQFF. CDR3 in DNA: TGTGCCAGCAGTGAAGGGAGAGCGGGGGGGTACAATGAGCAGTTCTTC.

This clonotype has only one observation. The genes are TRBV5-1 and TRBJ2-5; 7 bases match TRBD1. The CDR3 sequence is 14 residues long. In germline, CDR1 is SGHRS, CDR2 YFSETQ. The trim removed 0 bases at V and 11 bases at J, leaving 10 bases unmatched. In DNA, the CDR3 is TGCGCCAGCAGCTTGGACAGGGGACCTTGGGAGCAGTACTTC. This gives the protein CASSLDRGPWEQYF.

V gene TRBV28 combines with J gene TRBJ2-7; D possibly uses TRBD1 or TRBD2 (5 bases each). The CDR3 runs 14 residues. From germline, CDR1 is MDHEN and CDR2 SYDVKM. The ends were cut back, 6 bases at V and 6 bases at J, with 18 bases in the middle. The CDR3: CASRAVGALGEQYF. The DNA of the CDR3 is TGTGCCAGCAGGGCGGTCGGGGCCCTGGGCGAGCAGTACTTC. Full variable domain (rest looked up from reference TRBV28 and TRBJ2-7): DVKVTQSSRYLVKRTGEKVFLECVQDMDHENMFWYRQDPGLGLRLIYFSYDVKMKEKGDIPEGYSVSREKKERFSLILESASTNQTSMYLCASRAVGALGEQYFGPGTRLTVT.

This clonotype was counted a few times. The V and J genes are TRBV6-4 and TRBJ2-5; D not certain. The germline V gene has CDR1 MRHNA and CDR2 SNTAGT. The CDR3 consists of 14 residues. V lost 1 base and J 5 bases, leaving 11 bases between the germline ends. The chain's CDR3 is CASSDFAVRETQYF. In nucleotides, the CDR3 is TGTGCCAGCAGTGACTTCGCGGTCCGCGAGACCCAGTACTTC.

The V gene is TRBV7-2, the J gene TRBJ2-7, with 10 bases lining up with TRBD2. Germline trimming cut 2 bases from V and 3 bases from J; bases unmatched to any gene: 7. This CDR3 has 16 amino acids. The germline CDR1 and CDR2 sequences are SGHTA and FQGNSA. CDR3 sequence: CASSLPTSGANYEQYF. The CDR3 region has the DNA TGTGCCAGCAGCTTACCAACTAGCGGGGCCAACTACGAGCAGTACTTC.

The chain couples TRBV6-2 or TRBV6-3 to TRBJ2-3, with a tentative D call TRBD2 (6 bases). The CDR3 covers 15 residues. V was cut by 3 bases and J by 14 bases, with 24 bases left in between. Germline-derived CDR1 and CDR2 are MNHEY and SVGEGT. CDR3 loop: CASSYGRGRDRYAYF. The CDR3 DNA is TGTGCCAGCAGTTATGGGCGGGGCCGCGACAGATACGCGTATTTT.

The rearrangement links TRBV6-5 to TRBJ2-1; D tentatively fits TRBD1 or TRBD2 (6 bases each). This CDR3 region has 15 residues. Trimming shortened V by 7 bases and J by 5 bases, and 18 bases separated the two germline ends. CDR1 is MNHEY, CDR2 SVGAGI, per germline. The CDR3 coding sequence is TGTGCCAGCAATAAGGGGGGCGGGAATAACAATGAGCAGTTCTTC. Translated, it gives CASNKGGGNNNEQFF.

V and J are TRBV7-9 and TRBJ2-1; 11 bases line up with TRBD2. The V gene's germline CDR1 is SEHNR and CDR2 FQNEAQ (reference sequence). The CDR3 is 18 residues long. V lost 2 bases to trimming and J lost 4 bases; unmatched junction nucleotides: 10. CDR3 coding DNA: TGTGCCAGCAGCTTAAGGGGGACTAGCGGAAGCTCTTACAATGAGCAGTTCTTC. Translation gives CASSLRGTSGSSYNEQFF.

J is TRBJ2-1 and V is TRBV29-1, with D perhaps being TRBD1 or TRBD2 (5 bases each). This CDR3 is 12 amino acids long. CDR1 and CDR2 (germline): SQVTM, ANQGSEA. V was shortened by 6 bases and J by 8 bases, with 14 bases between the two germline ends. The CDR3 here is CSVRTQGDEQFF. The CDR3 bases are TGCAGCGTCAGAACGCAGGGAGATGAGCAGTTCTTC.

The gene calls are TRBV27 and TRBJ1-1; the D gene is possibly TRBD1 (5 bases). The CDR3 has 14 amino acids. Germline CDR1 and CDR2: MNHEY and SMNVEV (reference sequence). Trimming shortened V by 4 bases and J by 5 bases, and 14 bases separated the two germline ends. CDR3 protein: CASSSSGTVTEAFF. The CDR3, as DNA: TGTGCCAGCAGTTCGTCCGGGACGGTGACTGAAGCTTTCTTT.

The chain joins TRBV6-1 to TRBJ2-1; 7 nucleotides line up with TRBD1. The CDR3 runs to 15 residues. J gave up 5 bases and V 2 bases, and 6 bases lay outside the gene matches. Germline CDR1 reads MNHNS; CDR2 reads SASEGT. The CDR3: CASSEFRDRDNEQFF. The CDR3 nucleotides read TGTGCCAGCAGTGAATTTCGTGACAGGGACAATGAGCAGTTCTTC.

This chain links TRBV5-1 with TRBJ2-1; 8 positions agree with TRBD2. This CDR3 is built from 15 residues. J lost 3 bases, V lost 0 bases, and 2 bases had no gene match. The germline CDR1 and CDR2 sequences are SGHRS and YFSETQ. The CDR3 DNA sequence: TGCGCCAGCAGCTTGGCGGGGGGGTTCTACAATGAGCAGTTCTTC. The encoded protein is CASSLAGGFYNEQFF.

This sequence joins TRBV12-5 and TRBJ2-5, with TRBD1 matching over 7 bases. The trim removed 2 bases at V and 0 bases at J, leaving 6 bases unmatched. The germline CDR1 and CDR2 sequences are LGHNT and FRNRAP. The CDR3 spans 16 residues. The CDR3 nucleotides are TGTGCTAGTGGTTTGCCCAGGACAGGCTACCAAGAGACCCAGTACTTC. Its translation: CASGLPRTGYQETQYF.

V gene TRBV6-5 combines with J gene TRBJ2-1; perhaps TRBD2 as D (5 bases). The CDR3 extends over 14 amino acids. Deletions cut 2 bases from V and 9 bases from J, with 14 bases between. The germline gives CDR1 MNHEY, CDR2 SVGAGI. CDR3 residues: CASSYPGLLPEQFF. In DNA, the CDR3 is TGTGCCAGCAGTTACCCTGGACTCTTACCTGAGCAGTTCTTC.

The chain has TRBV7-2 and TRBJ2-3; 12 positions match TRBD2. This CDR3 is 19 amino acids long. The germline V gene encodes CDR1 SGHTA and CDR2 FQGNSA. V trimming: 6 bases; J trimming: 0 bases; junction bases outside the gene matches: 13. This CDR3 reads CASSSILAGGKKSTDTQYF. The CDR3 DNA follows: TGTGCCAGCAGTTCTATTCTAGCGGGAGGGAAAAAGAGCACAGATACGCAGTATTTT.

CDR3: CASSYSIRGPNTEAFF. CDR3 coding DNA: TGTGCCAGCAGTTACTCGATTCGGGGACCGAACACTGAAGCTTTCTTT. The chain recombines TRBV6-6 with TRBJ1-1; tentatively, D is TRBD1 (5 bases). The CDR3 covers 16 residues. Germline CDR1 and CDR2: MNHNY and SVGAGI (reference sequence). Trimming removed 0 bases at V and 1 base at J, with 12 bases between.

DNA for the CDR3: TGTGCCAGCTCCACTGCCCAGCGGGGGGCTTTCTTT. Translation: CASSTAQRGAFF. The genes are TRBV6-1 and TRBJ1-1, with D possibly matching TRBD1 (5 bases). Looked up from germline, CDR1 is MNHNS and CDR2 is SASEGT. The CDR3 spans 12 residues. With 8 bases removed from V and 11 bases from J, the gap between germline ends came to 18 bases.